This record covers a single T cell receptor (beta chain). Trimming took 4 bases from V and 7 from J; bases not matched to a gene: 6. The CDR3 sequence is 16 residues long. CDR1 and CDR2 from the germline V gene are SGHNT and YYREEE (reference sequence). This entry comes from a study of blood T cell repertoires in COVID-19. Study-level information: Both acute and convalescent COVID-19 samples were obtained from the United States, Italy and Spain. PBMCs, B-cell-depleted T cells, or T cells were the source of the cDNA or gDNA that made up the material.

Under the authors' procedure: It was from reference gene primer amplification that nucleated cell counts were estimated. Only in-frame clones appear in the TCRdb table, and some are missing; sequencing was by immunoSEQ multiplex PCR. V and J calls plus clone size are reproduced from that table; the DNA served to infer D and trimming. The sample has roughly 120,000 clones, 70% to 90% seen once; the top ten hold approximately 5%. The chain joins TRBV5-4 to TRBJ1-6; 12 bases agree with TRBD1. This sequence originates from a human donor in a cohort sampled during active COVID-19. Sequencing used peripheral blood. This CDR3 is CASSPGQGAQNSPLHF. The DNA of the CDR3 is TGTGCCAGCAGCCCGGGACAGGGGGCTCAAAATTCACCCCTCCACTTT.